The clone carrying this T cell receptor beta chain occurred once. The antigen is unknown. Tumor tissue was taken before any definitive surgery or chemotherapy was given. This record comes from a study of high-grade serous ovarian cancer treatment subgroups. Study context: Samples averaged about 15,000 reads and some 7,500 unique TCR beta rearrangements.

Study-level results: Higher neoantigen levels went with greater TCR clonal relatedness. Same-patient tumor repertoires overlapped at about 0.1 to 0.8; different patients barely overlapped.

The CDR3 consists of 14 residues. The J segment lost 0 bases and the V segment lost 8 bases, leaving 3 bases of the junction unmatched. Germline assignment: CDR1 LNHDA and CDR2 SQIVND (reference sequence). Repertoires were generated with immunoSEQ multiplex PCR, while TCRdb's copy carries only in-frame clones and drops some. The sample includes roughly 8,700 clones, about 78% of them seen just once. The chain joins TRBV19 to TRBJ1-3, with 8 bases aligning to TRBD1. This clonotype was sampled from a human donor with high-grade serous ovarian cancer. The sequenced sample consisted of tumor tissue. The CDR3 coding sequence is TGTGCCAGTTGGACAGGGCTCTCTGGAAACACCATATATTTT. Its translation: CASWTGLSGNTIYF.